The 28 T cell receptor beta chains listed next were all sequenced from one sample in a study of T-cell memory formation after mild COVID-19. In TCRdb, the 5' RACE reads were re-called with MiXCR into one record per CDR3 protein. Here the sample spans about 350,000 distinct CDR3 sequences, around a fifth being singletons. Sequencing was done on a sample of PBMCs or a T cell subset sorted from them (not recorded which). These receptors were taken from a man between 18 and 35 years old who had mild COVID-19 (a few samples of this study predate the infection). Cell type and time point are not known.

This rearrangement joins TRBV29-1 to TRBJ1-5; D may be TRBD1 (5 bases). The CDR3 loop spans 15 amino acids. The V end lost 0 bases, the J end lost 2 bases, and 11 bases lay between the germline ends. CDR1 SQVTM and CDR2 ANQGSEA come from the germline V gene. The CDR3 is CSVEDSGTGNQPQHF. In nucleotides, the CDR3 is TGCAGCGTTGAAGATTCCGGGACCGGCAATCAGCCCCAGCATTTT.

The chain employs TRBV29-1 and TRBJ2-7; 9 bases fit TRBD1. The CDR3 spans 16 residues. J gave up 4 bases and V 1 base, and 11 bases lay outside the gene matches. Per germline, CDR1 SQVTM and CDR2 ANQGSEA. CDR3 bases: TGCAGCGTTGAAGGGGTGAGACAGGGGGATTTTTACGAGCAGTACTTC. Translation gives CSVEGVRQGDFYEQYF.

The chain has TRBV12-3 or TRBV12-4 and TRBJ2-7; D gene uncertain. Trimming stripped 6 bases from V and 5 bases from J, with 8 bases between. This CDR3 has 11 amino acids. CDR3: CASSHGHEQYV. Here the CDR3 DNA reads TGTGCCAGCAGCCATGGCCACGAGCAGTACGTC.

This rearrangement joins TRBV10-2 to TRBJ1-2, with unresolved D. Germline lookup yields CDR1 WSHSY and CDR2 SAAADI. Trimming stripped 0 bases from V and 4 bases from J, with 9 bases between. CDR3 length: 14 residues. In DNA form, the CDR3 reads TGCGCCAGCAGTGAGTCGACACCGAGCTATGGCTACACCTTC. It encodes CASSESTPSYGYTF.

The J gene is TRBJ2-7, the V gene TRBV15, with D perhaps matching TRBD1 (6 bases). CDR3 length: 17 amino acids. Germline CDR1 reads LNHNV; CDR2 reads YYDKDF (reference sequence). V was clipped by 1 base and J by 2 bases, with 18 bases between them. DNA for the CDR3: TGTGCCACCAGCAGAGGGACTTACTCGACAGGTACCTACGAGCAGTACGTC. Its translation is CATSRGTYSTGTYEQYV.

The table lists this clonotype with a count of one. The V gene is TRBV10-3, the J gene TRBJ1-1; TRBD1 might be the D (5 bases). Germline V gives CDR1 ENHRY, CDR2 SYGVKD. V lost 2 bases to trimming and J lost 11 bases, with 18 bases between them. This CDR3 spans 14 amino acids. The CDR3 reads CAISEPPAPGGAFF. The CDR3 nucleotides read TGTGCCATCAGTGAGCCGCCGGCGCCCGGGGGGGCTTTCTTT.

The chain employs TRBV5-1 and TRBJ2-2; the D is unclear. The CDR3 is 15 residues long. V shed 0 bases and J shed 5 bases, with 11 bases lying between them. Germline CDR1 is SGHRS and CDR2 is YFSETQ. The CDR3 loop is CASSLGHRSTGELFF. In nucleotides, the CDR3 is TGCGCCAGCAGCTTGGGACACCGGTCAACCGGGGAGCTGTTTTTT.

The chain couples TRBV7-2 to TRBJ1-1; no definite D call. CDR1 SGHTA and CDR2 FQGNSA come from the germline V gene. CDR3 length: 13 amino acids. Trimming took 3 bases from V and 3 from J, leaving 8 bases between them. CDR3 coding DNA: TGTGCCAGCAGCTTTTGGATTTACACTGAAGCTTTCTTT. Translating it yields CASSFWIYTEAFF.

The chain's CDR3 is CASSLSSFNEQFF. Written as DNA, the CDR3 is TGTGCCAGCAGTTTATCCTCATTCAATGAGCAGTTCTTC. The rearrangement links TRBV27 to TRBJ2-1; D gene uncertain. The CDR3 covers 13 residues. The germline CDR1 and CDR2 sequences are MNHEY and SMNVEV (reference sequence). Trimming cost V 0 bases and J 6 bases, with 6 bases left between them.

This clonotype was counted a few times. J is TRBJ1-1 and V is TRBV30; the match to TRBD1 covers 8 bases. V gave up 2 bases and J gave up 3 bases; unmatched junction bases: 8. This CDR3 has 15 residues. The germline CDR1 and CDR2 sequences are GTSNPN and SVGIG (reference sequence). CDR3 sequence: CAWSPLGQGYTEAFF. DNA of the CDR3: TGTGCCTGGAGTCCCCTTGGACAGGGATACACTGAAGCTTTCTTT.

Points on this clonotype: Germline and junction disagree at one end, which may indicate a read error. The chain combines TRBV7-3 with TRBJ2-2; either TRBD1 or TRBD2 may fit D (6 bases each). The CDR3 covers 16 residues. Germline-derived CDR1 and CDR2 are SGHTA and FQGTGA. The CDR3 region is CASSPWSGAGTWELFF. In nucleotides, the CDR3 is TGTGCCAGCAGCCCGTGGTCGGGGGCGGGCACCTGGGAGCTGTTTTTT.

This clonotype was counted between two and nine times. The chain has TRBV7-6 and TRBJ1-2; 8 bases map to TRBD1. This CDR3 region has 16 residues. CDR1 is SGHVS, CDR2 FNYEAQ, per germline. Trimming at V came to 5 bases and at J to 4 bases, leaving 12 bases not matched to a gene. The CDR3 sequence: CASSGRRQGALYGYTF. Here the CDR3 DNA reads TGTGCCAGCAGCGGGAGGCGTCAGGGGGCCCTCTATGGCTACACCTTC.

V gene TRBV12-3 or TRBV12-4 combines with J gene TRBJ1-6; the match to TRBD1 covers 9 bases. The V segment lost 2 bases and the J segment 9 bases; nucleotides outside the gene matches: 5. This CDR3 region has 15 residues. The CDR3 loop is CASSLFRTGVSPLHF. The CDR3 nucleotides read TGTGCCAGCAGTTTATTCAGGACAGGGGTTTCACCCCTCCACTTT.

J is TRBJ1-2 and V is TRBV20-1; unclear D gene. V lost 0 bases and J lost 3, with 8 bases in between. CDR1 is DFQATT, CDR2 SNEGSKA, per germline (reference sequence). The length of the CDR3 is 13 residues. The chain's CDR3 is CSARDQRDYGYTF. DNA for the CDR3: TGCAGTGCTAGAGATCAGCGGGACTATGGCTACACCTTC.

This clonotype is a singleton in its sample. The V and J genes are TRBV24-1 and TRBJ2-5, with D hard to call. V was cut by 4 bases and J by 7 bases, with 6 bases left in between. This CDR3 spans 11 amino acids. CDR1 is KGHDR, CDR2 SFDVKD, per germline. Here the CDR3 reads CATSESRTQYF. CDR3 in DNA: TGTGCCACCAGTGAATCGCGGACCCAGTACTTC.

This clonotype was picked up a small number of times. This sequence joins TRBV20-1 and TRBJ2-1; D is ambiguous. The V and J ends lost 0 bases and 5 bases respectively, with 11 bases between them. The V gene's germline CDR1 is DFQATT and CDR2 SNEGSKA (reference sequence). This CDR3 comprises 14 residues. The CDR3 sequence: CSAREGIRDNEQFF. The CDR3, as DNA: TGCAGTGCTAGAGAGGGGATTCGGGACAATGAGCAGTTCTTC.

The CDR3 spells CASSLGLAEDTQYF. CDR3 nucleotides: TGTGCCAGCAGTCTTGGACTAGCGGAAGATACGCAGTATTTT. The chain recombines TRBV2 with TRBJ2-3, with 10 bases matching TRBD2. This CDR3 is 14 amino acids long. Germline V gives CDR1 SNHLY, CDR2 FYNNEI. V was pared by 5 bases and J by 5 bases, with 4 bases of the junction left unmatched.

The CDR3 region has the DNA TGTGCCAGCAGCCGCGGGACTAGCGGAAACAATGAGCAGTTCTTC. Translation gives CASSRGTSGNNEQFF. The chain employs TRBV7-2 and TRBJ2-1, with 11 bases identical to TRBD2. Germline lookup yields CDR1 SGHTA and CDR2 FQGNSA. This CDR3 region has 15 residues. V lost 5 bases and J lost 5; bases outside the gene matches: 5.

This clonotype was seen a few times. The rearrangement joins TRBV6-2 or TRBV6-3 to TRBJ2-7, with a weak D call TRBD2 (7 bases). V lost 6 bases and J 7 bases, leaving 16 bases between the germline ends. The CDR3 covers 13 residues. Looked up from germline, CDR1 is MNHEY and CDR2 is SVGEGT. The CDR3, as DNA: TGTGCCAGCAGATCGGCGGGGGCGAGGGAGCAGTACTTC. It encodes CASRSAGAREQYF.

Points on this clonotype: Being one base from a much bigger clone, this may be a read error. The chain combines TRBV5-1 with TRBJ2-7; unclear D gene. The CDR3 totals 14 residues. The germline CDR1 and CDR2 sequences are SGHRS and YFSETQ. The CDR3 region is CDSSLVGGSYEQYV. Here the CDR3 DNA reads TGCGACAGCAGCTTGGTAGGTGGCTCCTACGAGCAGTACGTC.

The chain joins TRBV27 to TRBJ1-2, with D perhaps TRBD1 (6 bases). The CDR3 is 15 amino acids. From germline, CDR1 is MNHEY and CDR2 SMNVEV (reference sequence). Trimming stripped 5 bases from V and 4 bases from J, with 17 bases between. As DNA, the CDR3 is TGTGCCAGCAGTCCGTGGAACAGGGTCATCTATGGCTACACCTTC. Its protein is CASSPWNRVIYGYTF.

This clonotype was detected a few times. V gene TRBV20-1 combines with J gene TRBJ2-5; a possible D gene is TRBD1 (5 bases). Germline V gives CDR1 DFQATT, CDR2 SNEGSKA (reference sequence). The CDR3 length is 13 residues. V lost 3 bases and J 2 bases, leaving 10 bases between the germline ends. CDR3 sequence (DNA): TGCAGTGCTAGGGCAGGGCTACAAGAGACCCAGTACTTC. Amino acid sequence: CSARAGLQETQYF.

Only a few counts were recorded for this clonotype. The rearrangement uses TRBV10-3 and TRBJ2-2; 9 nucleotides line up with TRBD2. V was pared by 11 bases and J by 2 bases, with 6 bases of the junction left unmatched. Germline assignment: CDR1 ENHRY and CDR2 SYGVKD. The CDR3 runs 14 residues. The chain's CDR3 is CAGQRGENTGELFF. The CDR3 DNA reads TGTGCCGGCCAGCGGGGGGAAAACACCGGGGAGCTGTTTTTT.

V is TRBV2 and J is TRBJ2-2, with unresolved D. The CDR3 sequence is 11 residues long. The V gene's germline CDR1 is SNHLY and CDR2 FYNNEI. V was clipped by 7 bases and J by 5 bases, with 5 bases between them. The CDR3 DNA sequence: TGTGCCAGCAAGTTTACCGGGGAGCTGTTTTTT. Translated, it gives CASKFTGELFF.

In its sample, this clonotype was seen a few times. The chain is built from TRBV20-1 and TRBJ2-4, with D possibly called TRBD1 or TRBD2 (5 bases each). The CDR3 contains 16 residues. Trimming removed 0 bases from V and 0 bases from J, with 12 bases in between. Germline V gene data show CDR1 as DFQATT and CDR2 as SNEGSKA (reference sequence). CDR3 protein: CSARDPTGTAKNIQYF. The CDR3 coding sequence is TGCAGTGCTAGAGACCCAACCGGGACAGCCAAAAACATTCAGTACTTC.

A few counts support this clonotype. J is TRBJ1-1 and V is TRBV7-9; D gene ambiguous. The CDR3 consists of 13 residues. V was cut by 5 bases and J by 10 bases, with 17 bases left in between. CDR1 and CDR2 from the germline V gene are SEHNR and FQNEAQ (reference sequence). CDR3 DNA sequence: TGTGCCAGCAGCCGACCTAGGGTAGGGAGAGCTTTCTTT. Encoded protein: CASSRPRVGRAFF.

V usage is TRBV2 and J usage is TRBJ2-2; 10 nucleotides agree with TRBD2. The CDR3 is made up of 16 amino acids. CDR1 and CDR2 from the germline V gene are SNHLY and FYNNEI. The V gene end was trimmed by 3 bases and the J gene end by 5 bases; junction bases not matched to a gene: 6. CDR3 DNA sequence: TGTGCCAGCAGTGAGATGCTAGCGGGGGATACCGGGGAGCTGTTTTTT. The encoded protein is CASSEMLAGDTGELFF.

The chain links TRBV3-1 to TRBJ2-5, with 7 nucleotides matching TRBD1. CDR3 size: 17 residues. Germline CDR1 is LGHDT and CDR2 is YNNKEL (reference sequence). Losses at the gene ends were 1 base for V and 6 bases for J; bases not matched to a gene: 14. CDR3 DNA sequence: TGTGCCAGCAGCCAAGTCGTAGGCAGGGGGAGTCTCCAGACCCAGTACTTC. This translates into CASSQVVGRGSLQTQYF.